These 5 T cell receptor beta chains share one sample of origin, sequenced in a study of cytomegalovirus exposure and HLA in healthy donors. Use of 60 Vbeta and 13 Jbeta primers characterized the PCR. The protocol was immunoSEQ multiplex PCR, while the TCRdb copy is restricted to in-frame clones and leaves out a portion. The sample table includes more than 40,000 clones. What was sequenced was PBMCs. Source of these receptors: a woman in her 40s in good health and CMV-seronegative.

The chain recombines TRBV14 with TRBJ1-2; D gene uncertain. From germline, CDR1 is SGHDN and CDR2 FVKESK. The CDR3 runs to 14 residues. Trimming removed 3 bases from V and 2 bases from J, with 10 bases in between. The CDR3 spells CASSQLAVNYGYTF. The CDR3 DNA follows: TGTGCCAGCAGCCAGCTCGCAGTCAACTATGGCTACACCTTC.

Note on this clone: This specimen includes other DNA sequences encoding the same CDR3. The chain uses TRBV6-1 and TRBJ1-1, with D uncertain. Germline V CDR1 and CDR2: MNHNS, SASEGT. The CDR3 contains 13 residues. V gave up 6 bases and J gave up 2 bases, with 10 bases separating them. The CDR3 nucleotides read TGTGCCAGCAGCGCGGACTTTAACACTGAAGCTTTCTTT. It yields the protein CASSADFNTEAFF.

The genes are TRBV18 and TRBJ2-3, with a tentative D call TRBD1 (6 bases). The germline V gene has CDR1 KGHSH and CDR2 LQKENI. The CDR3 sequence is 14 residues long. V was cut by 2 bases and J by 5 bases, with 11 bases left in between. The CDR3 DNA is TGTGCCAGCTCACCAGTGGGGGCAGGAGATACGCAGTATTTT. This sequence encodes CASSPVGAGDTQYF.

The chain links TRBV19 to TRBJ1-3, with D uncertain. V was pared by 7 bases and J by 5 bases, with 15 bases between. This CDR3 has 14 residues. Germline CDR1 LNHDA, CDR2 SQIVND (reference sequence). The CDR3 is CASINSGGRNTIYF. Here the CDR3 DNA reads TGTGCCAGTATTAATTCAGGAGGGAGAAACACCATATATTTT.

V and J are TRBV5-1 and TRBJ2-6; 7 positions match TRBD1. Germline V gives CDR1 SGHRS, CDR2 YFSETQ. The CDR3 has 19 residues. The J segment lost 2 bases and the V segment lost 0 bases, leaving 11 bases of the junction unmatched. CDR3 in DNA: TGCGCCAGCAGCTTGGAAATGACACAGGGGTGGCCTGGGGCCAACGTCCTGACTTTC. Translating gives CASSLEMTQGWPGANVLTF.